This T cell receptor (beta chain) derives from a study of cytomegalovirus exposure and HLA in healthy donors. Study conclusions and caveats: Sequencing depth across donors, presence/absence analyses assumed, was roughly uniform.

Trimming shortened V by 5 bases and J by 2 bases, and 16 bases separated the two germline ends. The CDR3 runs 15 residues. Germline-derived CDR1 and CDR2 are SGHTA and FQGTGA. The PCR used 60 Vbeta and 13 Jbeta primers. Method: immunoSEQ multiplex PCR; TCRdb's copy keeps in-frame clones and lacks some. This repertoire shows about 170,000 clones, almost 80% found once; its top ten account for over 0.95%. On this clone itself: The antigen remains undetermined.

This TCR came from a woman between 50 and 59 years old in good health and CMV-seropositive. Sequencing was done on a sample of PBMCs. J is TRBJ2-7 and V is TRBV7-3, with D possibly being TRBD1 (5 bases). The CDR3 DNA follows: TGTGCCAGCAGCATCTCAGGGTTGGGTACCTACGAGCAGTACTTC. It codes for CASSISGLGTYEQYF.